This TCR beta chain was observed in a study of blood T cell repertoires in COVID-19. At the level of the study: The United States, Italy and Spain were the sources of the acute and convalescent COVID-19 samples. PBMCs, B-cell-depleted T cells, or T cells were the source of the cDNA or gDNA that made up the material.

Profiling relied on immunoSEQ multiplex PCR, and the TCRdb table lists in-frame clones only, not all of them. Here the sample spans about 440,000 clones, roughly 88% being singletons. The CDR3 is 15 residues long. Deletions cut 6 bases from V and 0 bases from J, with 14 bases between. CDR1 LGHNT and CDR2 FRNRAP come from the germline V gene. The chain employs TRBV12-5 and TRBJ1-2; D is undetermined. Sequenced material: peripheral blood. The TCR originated in a woman aged 50 to 60 with COVID-19, enrolled during active disease. CDR3 in amino acids: CASGRGQDSNYGYTF. DNA of the CDR3: TGTGCTAGTGGACGCGGCCAAGACTCTAACTATGGCTACACCTTC.